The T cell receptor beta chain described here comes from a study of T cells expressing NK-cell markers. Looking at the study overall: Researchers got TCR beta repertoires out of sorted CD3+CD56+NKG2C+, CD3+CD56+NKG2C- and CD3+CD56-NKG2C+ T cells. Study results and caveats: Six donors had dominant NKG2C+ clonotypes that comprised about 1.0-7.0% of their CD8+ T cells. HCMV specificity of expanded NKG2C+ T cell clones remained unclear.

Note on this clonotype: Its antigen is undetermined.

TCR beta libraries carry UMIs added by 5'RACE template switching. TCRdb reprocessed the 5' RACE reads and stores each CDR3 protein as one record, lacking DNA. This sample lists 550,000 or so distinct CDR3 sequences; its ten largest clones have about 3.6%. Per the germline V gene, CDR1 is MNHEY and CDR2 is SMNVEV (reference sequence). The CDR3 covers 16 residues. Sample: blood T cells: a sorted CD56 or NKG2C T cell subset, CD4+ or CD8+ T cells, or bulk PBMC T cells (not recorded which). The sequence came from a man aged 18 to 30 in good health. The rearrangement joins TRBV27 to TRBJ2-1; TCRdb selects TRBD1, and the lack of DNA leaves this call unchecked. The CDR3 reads CASSRRGGYGPNEQFF.